This T cell receptor beta chain came from a study of T cell repertoires in cytomegalovirus infection (dated by TCRdb to between 2018 and 2021). Study-level background: Because public TCR beta signatures pointed to carriage of CMV infection together with the matching HLA type, the HLA type of each donor mattered for the analysis.

V is clipped by 6 bases and J by 2 bases, and the sequence between their germline boundaries is 11 bases long. The CDR3 goes from the cysteine to the phenylalanine over 13 residues. Left in the record is the CDR3 DNA by itself, 39 bases read in frame from the first base. The germline V gene sets CDR1 to MNHGY and CDR2 to SAAAGT. Comment on this clonotype: Its antigen is not yet known. This could be a read error, since a much larger clone is one nucleotide away.

These reads were obtained on an Illumina HiSeq 1500. TCRdb reran the public reads through fastp at Q25 and MiXCR, keeping productive beta chains. Each entry is one CDR3 protein sequence, shown with its most common DNA and genes. In all, the sample holds about 150,000 distinct CDR3 sequences, and 20% to 25% of those were seen once. The ten largest clones add up to 9.5% to 13% of the sample. Overall study results and their limits: In both this cohort and an independent cohort of approximately 350 donors, the cumulative frequency of public TCR beta family members distinguished carriers of CMV infection plus the relevant HLA type. The ex vivo response was dominated by HLA-C-restricted CMV-specific TCR beta clonotypes, and the single most frequent clonotype in two of eight donors was supplied by these HLA-C-restricted clonotypes.

The clonotype originates from a human donor in good health (CMV status not recorded). Some clones in this sample may be carry-over from other donors' samples. The specimen sequenced was PBMCs. The V and J genes are TRBV6-8 and TRBJ2-7; a confident D gene designation cannot be given. The CDR3 region has the sequence CASSPDPTYEQYF. The nucleotide sequence reads as follows: TGTGCCAGCAGCCCGGACCCTACCTACGAGCAGTACTTC.